The entry below describes one TCR beta chain. Its matching antigen is unknown. The second PCR ran 7 to 11 cycles with a sample-barcoded 5' primer and J-beta primers. The template-switch adaptor, which had 12 random nucleotides, put a tag on each cDNA molecule. Any given sample supplied a minimum of 3 million CDR3-containing paired-end reads. One entry per CDR3 protein results from TCRdb running MiXCR on the 5' RACE reads. The sample carries approximately 800,000 distinct CDR3 sequences, 55% to 70% recorded once. The data are from a study of blood T cells in healthy people across ages. Findings of the study overall: Estimated diversity, derived from one million T cells, was regarded as an underestimate.

Healthy individuals of Caucasian origin from Russia, aged roughly 6 to 95, served as donors. V was clipped by 1 base and J by 3 bases, with 6 bases between them. This CDR3 has 14 amino acids. Germline CDR1 reads LGHNA; CDR2 reads YSLEER. The V and J genes are TRBV4-3 and TRBJ1-4; D uncertain. Sequences were obtained from blood. The origin of this receptor is a man aged 25 to 40 in good health. DNA for the CDR3: TGCGCCAGCAGCCAAGGAGAGGCTAATGAAAAACTGTTTTTT. Its translation is CASSQGEANEKLFF.